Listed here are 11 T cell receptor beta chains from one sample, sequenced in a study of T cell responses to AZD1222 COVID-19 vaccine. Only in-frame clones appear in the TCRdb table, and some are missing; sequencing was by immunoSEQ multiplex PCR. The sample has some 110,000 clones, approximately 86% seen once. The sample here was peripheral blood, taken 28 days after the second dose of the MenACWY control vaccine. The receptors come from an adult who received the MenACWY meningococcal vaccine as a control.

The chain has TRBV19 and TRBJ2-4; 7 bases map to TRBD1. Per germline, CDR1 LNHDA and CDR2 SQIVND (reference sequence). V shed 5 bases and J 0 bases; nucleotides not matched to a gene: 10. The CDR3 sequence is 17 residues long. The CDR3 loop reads CASSPRGTGLAKNIQYF. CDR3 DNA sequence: TGTGCCAGTAGTCCCAGGGGGACGGGGTTAGCCAAAAACATTCAGTACTTC.

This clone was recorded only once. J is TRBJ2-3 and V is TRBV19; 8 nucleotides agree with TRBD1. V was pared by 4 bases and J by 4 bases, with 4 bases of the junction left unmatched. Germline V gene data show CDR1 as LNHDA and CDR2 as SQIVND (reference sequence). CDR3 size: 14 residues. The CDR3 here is CASSTGGLSDTQYF. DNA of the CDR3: TGTGCCAGTAGTACAGGGGGCCTATCAGATACGCAGTATTTT.

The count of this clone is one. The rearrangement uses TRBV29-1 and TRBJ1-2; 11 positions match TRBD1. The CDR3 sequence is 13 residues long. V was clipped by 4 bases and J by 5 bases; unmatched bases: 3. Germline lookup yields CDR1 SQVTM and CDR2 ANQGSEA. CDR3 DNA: TGCAGCGTTGGGGGGACAGGGGGTTATGGCTACACCTTC. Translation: CSVGGTGGYGYTF. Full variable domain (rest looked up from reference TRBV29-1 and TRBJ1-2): SAVISQKPSRDICQRGTSLTIQCQVDSQVTMMFWYRQQPGQSLTLIATANQGSEATYESGFVIDKFPISRPNLTFSTLTVSNMSPEDSSIYLCSVGGTGGYGYTFGSGTRLTVV.

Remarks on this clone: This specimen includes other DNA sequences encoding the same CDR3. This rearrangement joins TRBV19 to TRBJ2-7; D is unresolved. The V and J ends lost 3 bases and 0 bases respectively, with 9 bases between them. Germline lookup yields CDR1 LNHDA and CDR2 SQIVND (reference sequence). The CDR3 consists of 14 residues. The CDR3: CASSIGQSSYEQYF. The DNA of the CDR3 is TGTGCCAGTAGTATTGGGCAGTCCTCCTACGAGCAGTACTTC.

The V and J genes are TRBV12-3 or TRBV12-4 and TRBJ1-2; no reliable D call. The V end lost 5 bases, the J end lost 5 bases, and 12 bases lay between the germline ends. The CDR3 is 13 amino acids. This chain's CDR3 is CASSTILEYGYTF. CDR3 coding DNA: TGTGCCAGCAGTACTATCTTGGAGTATGGCTACACCTTC.

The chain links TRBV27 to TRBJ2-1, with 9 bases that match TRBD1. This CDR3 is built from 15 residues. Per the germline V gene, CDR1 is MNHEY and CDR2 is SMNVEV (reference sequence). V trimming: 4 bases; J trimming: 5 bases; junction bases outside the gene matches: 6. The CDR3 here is CASSYRGQLNNEQFF. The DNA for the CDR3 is TGTGCCAGCAGTTACAGGGGGCAACTAAACAATGAGCAGTTCTTC.

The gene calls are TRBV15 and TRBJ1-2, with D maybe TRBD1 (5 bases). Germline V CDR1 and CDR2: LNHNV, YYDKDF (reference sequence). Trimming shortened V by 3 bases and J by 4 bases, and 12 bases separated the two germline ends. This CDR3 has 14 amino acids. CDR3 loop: CATSRGGEVYGYTF. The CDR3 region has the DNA TGTGCCACCAGCAGGGGAGGGGAAGTCTATGGCTACACCTTC.

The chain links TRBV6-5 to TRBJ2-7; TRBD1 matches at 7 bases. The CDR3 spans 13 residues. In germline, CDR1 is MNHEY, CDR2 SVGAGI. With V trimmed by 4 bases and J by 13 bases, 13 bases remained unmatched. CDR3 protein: CASSLSDRSNRYF. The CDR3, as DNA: TGTGCCAGCAGTTTGTCGGACAGGAGCAATAGATACTTC.

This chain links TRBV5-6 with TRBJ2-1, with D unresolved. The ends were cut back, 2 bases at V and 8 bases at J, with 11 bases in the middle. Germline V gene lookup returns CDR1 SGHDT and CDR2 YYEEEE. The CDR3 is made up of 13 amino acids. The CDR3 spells CASSLRFRDEQFF. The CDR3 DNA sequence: TGTGCCAGCAGCTTAAGGTTTAGGGATGAGCAGTTCTTC.

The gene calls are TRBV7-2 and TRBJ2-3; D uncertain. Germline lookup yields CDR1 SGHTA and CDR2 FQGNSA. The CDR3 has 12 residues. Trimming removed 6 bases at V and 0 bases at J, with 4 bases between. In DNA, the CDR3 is TGTGCCAGCAGTTGGAGCACAGATACGCAGTATTTT. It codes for CASSWSTDTQYF.

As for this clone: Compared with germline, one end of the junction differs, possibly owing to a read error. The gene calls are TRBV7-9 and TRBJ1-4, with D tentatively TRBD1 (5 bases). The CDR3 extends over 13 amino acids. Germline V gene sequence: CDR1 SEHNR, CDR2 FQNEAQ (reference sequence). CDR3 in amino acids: CASSLWSGQAPVF. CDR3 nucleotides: TGTGCCAGCAGCTTGTGGTCAGGGCAGGCCCCCGTTTTT.